This T cell receptor beta chain is drawn from a study of T-cell memory formation after mild COVID-19. Turning to the study itself: TCR clusters were mostly confined to one donor each. Points from the study as a whole: Researchers report contracting CD4+ clones mostly in CM and EM, with CD8+ clones in EMRA.

Germline loops: CDR1 KGHDR, CDR2 SFDVKD. The CDR3 runs to 15 residues. Between the trimmed V and J ends, which lost 3 bases and 7 bases, there was a span of 15 bases. As for this clonotype: Antigen specificity is unknown.

TCR alpha and TCR beta cDNA libraries with sample barcodes and UMIs came from 5'RACE using constant-segment primers. TCRdb fed the 5' RACE reads into MiXCR, producing one record per CDR3 protein. The sample has about 280,000 distinct CDR3 sequences, approximately 7.6% seen once; the top ten hold approximately 23%. The source material was PBMCs or a T cell subset sorted from them (not recorded which). The clonotype comes from a man between 18 and 29 years old who had mild COVID-19 (a few samples of this study predate the infection). Cell type and time point are not known. The chain links TRBV24-1 to TRBJ2-1, with D perhaps matching TRBD1 (5 bases). The DNA of the CDR3 is TGTGCCACCAGTGATGGGTTAAGGGGCAAAAATGAGCAGTTCTTC. It yields the protein CATSDGLRGKNEQFF.